The T cell receptor beta chain under discussion was sequenced for a study of T cells in Graves' hyperthyroidism and ophthalmopathy. Study results and limitations: With a median lead of about six months before onset, the model predicted ophthalmopathy. Among thyroid clonotypes expanded above 0.001, most also appeared in blood.

This clonotype showed up many times. Its antigen remains unknown. Pregnant or lactating patients were excluded, as were those with uncontrolled infection or other autoimmune disease. Germline lookup yields CDR1 MNHEY and CDR2 SVGAGI. The CDR3 sequence is 14 residues long. The V and J ends lost 0 bases and 5 bases respectively, with 11 bases between them. Amplification yielded TCR beta CDR3 regions, with RNA transcripts as the source. The TCR CDR3 first-round RT-PCR relied on the HTBI primer set. TCRdb re-analysed the multiplex PCR reads in MiXCR, keeping a single row per CDR3 protein. The sample includes under 300,000 distinct CDR3 sequences, roughly 14% seen only once; the top ten take 10% to 15%.

The chain links TRBV6-5 to TRBJ2-7; no reliable D call. What was sequenced was blood. The receptor was isolated from a woman aged 40 to 49 with Graves' hyperthyroidism that later progressed to Graves' ophthalmopathy. The CDR3 reads CASSYSVPGDEQYF. In DNA, the CDR3 is TGTGCCAGCAGTTACTCGGTCCCAGGCGACGAGCAGTACTTC.